Listed below are T cell receptor beta chains from one sample, sequenced in a study of CD8+ T cells in alopecia areata. Libraries were prepared by immunoSEQ multiplex PCR; TCRdb keeps only in-frame clonotypes and omits some of them. The sample shows some 190,000 clones, 60% to 70% of them seen only once. This sample comprised CD4+ T cells sorted from blood, obtained at week 4, from a patient treated with tofacitinib. These TCRs come from a human donor with alopecia areata. Both conserved end residues are part of each CDR3. The order of the fields is J gene, V gene, CDR3 protein.

TRBJ2-7 | TRBV30 | CAWSSGTDSSYEQYF
TRBJ1-1 | TRBV2 | CASSEALTANTEAFF
TRBJ2-3 | TRBV6-1 | CASSEIKDTQYF
TRBJ2-5 | TRBV15 | CATSRPRGRETQYF
TRBJ2-6 | TRBV7-9 | CADLLSGANVLTF
TRBJ2-1 | TRBV5-1 | CASSFRAASSYNEQFF
TRBJ2-5 | TRBV9 | CASSVRGETQYF
TRBJ2-1 | TRBV5-1 | CASSITSGWGEQFF
TRBJ2-6 | TRBV28 | CASLKAGEAGANVLTF
TRBJ2-4 | TRBV18 | CASSPDRDIQYF
TRBJ2-5 | TRBV11-2 | CASSPQTGTPETQYF
TRBJ2-7 | TRBV4-1 | CASSQEGTGGRTWQYF
TRBJ2-6 | TRBV29-1 | CSVGLAGAISGANVLTF
TRBJ2-1 | TRBV30 | CAWDTTSYNEQFF
TRBJ2-3 | TRBV5-1 | CASSGGRSTDTQYF
TRBJ2-5 | TRBV5-1 | CASSGIGETQYF
TRBJ2-3 | TRBV25-1 | CASSESRDRVKDTQYF
TRBJ2-7 | TRBV29-1 | CSVGDRREQYF
TRBJ2-3 | TRBV9 | CASSVLGLSTDTQYF
TRBJ1-2 | TRBV29-1 | CSVLGQGASHGYTF
TRBJ2-3 | TRBV6-5 | CASSSIESRTDTQYF
TRBJ2-3 | TRBV4-3 | CASSQGISGGTDTQYF
TRBJ1-2 | TRBV19 | CAVSAGYGYTF
TRBJ2-7 | TRBV4-1 | CASSQDRIGRGEQYF
TRBJ2-1 | TRBV11-1 | CASKSGGPYNEQFF
TRBJ2-3 | TRBV4-2 | CASSRDKRSFPNTVDTQYF
TRBJ2-3 | TRBV29-1 | CSEFSTDTQYF
TRBJ2-6 | TRBV7-9 | CASSLKGRGANVLTF
TRBJ2-7 | TRBV29-1 | CSAQPEGLEQYF
TRBJ2-2 | TRBV28 | CASTPAVGGVRAGELFF
TRBJ2-5 | TRBV4-2 | CASSQFSGTMETQYF
TRBJ2-1 | TRBV5-1 | CASSLEGGRVYNEQFF
TRBJ2-4 | TRBV4-1 | CASSPPRGSTNIQYF
TRBJ2-7 | TRBV11-1 | CASSVDRQGFEQYF
TRBJ2-7 | TRBV5-6 | CASSFNNYEQYF
TRBJ2-1 | TRBV28 | CASTRSSYNEQFF
TRBJ2-1 | TRBV6-1 | CASSERGGTSAFRSYNEQFF
TRBJ1-2 | TRBV5-4 | CASSLDDLANYGYTF
TRBJ2-7 | TRBV2 | CASSEDRGRGEQYF
TRBJ2-5 | TRBV29-1 | CSVAYREETQYF
TRBJ2-1 | TRBV5-1 | CASRFEGLAGRNEQFF
TRBJ1-2 | TRBV29-1 | CSVDKGAGGYGYTF
TRBJ2-7 | TRBV28 | CASSVSSRLGEQYF
TRBJ2-5 | TRBV9 | CASSASGLETQYF
TRBJ2-2 | TRBV5-1 | CASSLANKDTGELFF
TRBJ2-5 | TRBV5-6 | CASSLMLTGKETQYF
TRBJ2-7 | TRBV6-6 | CASSSNLVWQYF
TRBJ2-1 | TRBV11-3 | CASSSGVYNEQFF
TRBJ1-1 | TRBV5-1 | CASSTRPANTEAFF
TRBJ1-5 | TRBV29-1 | CSVLIDSNNQPQHF
TRBJ2-7 | TRBV7-2 | CASSLEDARTYEQYF